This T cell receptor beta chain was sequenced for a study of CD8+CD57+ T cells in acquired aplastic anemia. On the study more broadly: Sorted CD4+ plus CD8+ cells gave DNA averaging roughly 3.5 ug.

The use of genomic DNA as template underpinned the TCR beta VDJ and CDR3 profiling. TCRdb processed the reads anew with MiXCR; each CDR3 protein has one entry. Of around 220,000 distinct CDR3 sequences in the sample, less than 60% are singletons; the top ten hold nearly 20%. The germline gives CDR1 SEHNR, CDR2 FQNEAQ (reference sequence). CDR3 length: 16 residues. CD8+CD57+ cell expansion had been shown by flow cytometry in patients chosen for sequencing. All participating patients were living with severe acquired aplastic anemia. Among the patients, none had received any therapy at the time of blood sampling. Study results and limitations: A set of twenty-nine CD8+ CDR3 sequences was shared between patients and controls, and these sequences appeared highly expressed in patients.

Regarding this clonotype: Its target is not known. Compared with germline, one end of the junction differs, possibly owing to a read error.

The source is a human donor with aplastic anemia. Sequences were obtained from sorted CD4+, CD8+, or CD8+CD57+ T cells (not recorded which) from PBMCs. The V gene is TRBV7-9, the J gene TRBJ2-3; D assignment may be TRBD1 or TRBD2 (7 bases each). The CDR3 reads CAGSPLGGGRIGTQYF. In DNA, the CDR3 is TGTGCCGGCAGCCCTCTGGGAGGGGGCAGAATAGGTACGCAGTATTTT.